A selection of T cell receptor beta chains follows, all from one sample in a study of T-cell memory formation after mild COVID-19. In TCRdb, the 5' RACE reads were re-called with MiXCR into one record per CDR3 protein. The data show around 510,000 distinct CDR3 sequences, approximately 21% seen once. Sequenced sample: PBMCs or a T cell subset sorted from them (not recorded which). The receptors derive from an adult woman who had mild COVID-19 (a few samples of this study predate the infection). Cell type and time point are not known. The CDR3 runs from the conserved cysteine through the conserved F or W. Each record gives: V gene, J gene, D gene, clone size, CDR3 protein, CDR3 DNA. The D gene is left open where the match is weak. The listing skips clone size in some rows; elsewhere it reads once, few, many or a size class.

v_call: TRBV6-1
j_call: TRBJ2-5
d_call: .
clone_size: few
cdr3_aa: CASNHGQQETQYF
cdr3_nt: TGTGCCAGCAATCACGGACAGCAAGAGACCCAGTACTTC

v_call: TRBV7-9
j_call: TRBJ2-7
d_call: .
clone_size: .
cdr3_aa: CASSGERVSYEQYF
cdr3_nt: TGTGCCAGCAGTGGAGAGCGGGTATCCTACGAGCAGTACTTC

v_call: TRBV7-2
j_call: TRBJ1-5
d_call: TRBD1
clone_size: few
cdr3_aa: CASSRGQGAGQPQHF
cdr3_nt: TGTGCCAGCAGCAGGGGACAGGGGGCGGGTCAGCCCCAGCATTTT

v_call: TRBV20-1
j_call: TRBJ2-7
d_call: .
clone_size: few
cdr3_aa: CSARPRDSYEQYF
cdr3_nt: TGCAGTGCTAGGCCCAGGGATAGCTACGAGCAGTACTTC

v_call: TRBV7-9
j_call: TRBJ1-2
d_call: .
clone_size: few
cdr3_aa: CASSLQGPRANYGYTF
cdr3_nt: TGTGCCAGCAGCTTACAGGGTCCTCGAGCTAACTATGGCTACACCTTC

v_call: TRBV10-3
j_call: TRBJ1-1
d_call: TRBD1
clone_size: .
cdr3_aa: CAISESGQGGTEAFF
cdr3_nt: TGTGCCATCAGTGAGTCGGGACAGGGGGGCACTGAAGCTTTCTTT

v_call: TRBV2
j_call: TRBJ2-6
d_call: .
clone_size: .
cdr3_aa: CASLSEVSGANVLTF
cdr3_nt: TGTGCCAGCCTGTCCGAGGTCTCTGGGGCCAACGTCCTGACTTTC

v_call: TRBV6-5
j_call: TRBJ1-6
d_call: .
clone_size: once
cdr3_aa: CASRRSGEGRYSPLHF
cdr3_nt: TGTGCCAGCAGACGGTCAGGGGAGGGGCGGTATTCACCCCTCCACTTT

v_call: TRBV7-3
j_call: TRBJ2-3
d_call: .
clone_size: many
cdr3_aa: CASSPQGGVGDTQYF
cdr3_nt: TGTGCCAGCAGCCCCCAAGGCGGGGTAGGAGATACGCAGTATTTT

v_call: TRBV12-3/TRBV12-4
j_call: TRBJ2-2
d_call: TRBD2
clone_size: .
cdr3_aa: CASRGTSDTGELFF
cdr3_nt: TGTGCCAGCAGGGGGACTAGCGACACCGGGGAGCTGTTTTTT

v_call: TRBV4-3
j_call: TRBJ2-1
d_call: TRBD1
clone_size: .
cdr3_aa: CASSQELTGGYNEQFF
cdr3_nt: TGCGCCAGCAGCCAAGAATTAACAGGGGGTTACAATGAGCAGTTCTTC

v_call: TRBV25-1
j_call: TRBJ1-1
d_call: .
clone_size: many
cdr3_aa: CASSARTVLANTEAFF
cdr3_nt: TGTGCCAGCAGTGCTCGGACAGTCCTGGCGAACACTGAAGCTTTCTTT

v_call: TRBV7-6
j_call: TRBJ2-1
d_call: .
clone_size: .
cdr3_aa: CASSFPTSGVNEQFF
cdr3_nt: TGTGCCAGCAGCTTCCCCACTAGTGGTGTCAATGAGCAGTTCTTC

v_call: TRBV6-1
j_call: TRBJ2-5
d_call: .
clone_size: .
cdr3_aa: CATSQWAGLNQETQYF
cdr3_nt: TGTGCCACCTCGCAGTGGGCAGGGTTGAACCAAGAGACCCAGTACTTC

v_call: TRBV18
j_call: TRBJ2-5
d_call: .
clone_size: many
cdr3_aa: CASSPTQETQYF
cdr3_nt: TGCGCCAGCAGCCCGACCCAAGAGACCCAGTACTTC

v_call: TRBV7-8
j_call: TRBJ2-6
d_call: .
clone_size: few
cdr3_aa: CASRPGTPASGANVLTF
cdr3_nt: TGTGCCAGCCGCCCCGGGACTCCAGCCTCTGGGGCCAACGTCCTGACTTTC

v_call: TRBV7-6
j_call: TRBJ1-6
d_call: .
clone_size: few
cdr3_aa: CASSRAKGSGNSPLHF
cdr3_nt: TGTGCCAGCAGTAGGGCGAAAGGGTCTGGTAATTCACCCCTCCACTTT

v_call: TRBV5-4
j_call: TRBJ2-3
d_call: .
clone_size: few
cdr3_aa: CASSSPQRADTQYF
cdr3_nt: TGTGCCAGCAGCTCACCCCAGCGGGCGGATACGCAGTATTTT

v_call: TRBV3-1
j_call: TRBJ2-3
d_call: .
clone_size: few
cdr3_aa: CASSRSGTRSGTDTQYF
cdr3_nt: TGTGCCAGCAGCCGATCGGGGACAAGAAGCGGCACAGATACGCAGTATTTT

v_call: TRBV7-6
j_call: TRBJ2-3
d_call: TRBD2
clone_size: few
cdr3_aa: CASSLGTSGGTSTDTQYF
cdr3_nt: TGTGCCAGCAGCTTAGGGACTAGCGGGGGGACTAGCACAGATACGCAGTATTTT

v_call: TRBV7-2
j_call: TRBJ2-5
d_call: .
clone_size: few
cdr3_aa: CASSRGGGSKTQYF
cdr3_nt: TGTGCCAGCAGCAGAGGAGGGGGTTCAAAGACCCAGTACTTC

v_call: TRBV4-1
j_call: TRBJ2-4
d_call: TRBD1
clone_size: few
cdr3_aa: CASSQGTGGAAAKNIQYF
cdr3_nt: TGCGCCAGCAGCCAAGGGACAGGGGGCGCGGCTGCCAAAAACATTCAGTACTTC

v_call: TRBV4-3
j_call: TRBJ1-1
d_call: .
clone_size: .
cdr3_aa: CASSQEYLVEGEAFF
cdr3_nt: TGCGCCAGCAGCCAAGAGTACTTAGTAGAGGGTGAAGCTTTCTTT

v_call: TRBV6-5
j_call: TRBJ2-1
d_call: TRBD2
clone_size: .
cdr3_aa: CASSSRLAGDGEQFF
cdr3_nt: TGTGCCAGCAGTTCTAGACTAGCGGGAGATGGCGAGCAGTTCTTC

v_call: TRBV20-1
j_call: TRBJ2-2
d_call: TRBD1
clone_size: .
cdr3_aa: CSAPGQVNTGELFF
cdr3_nt: TGCAGTGCCCCGGGACAGGTGAACACCGGGGAGCTGTTTTTT

v_call: TRBV20-1
j_call: TRBJ2-7
d_call: .
clone_size: .
cdr3_aa: CSARDASGTPSSYEQYF
cdr3_nt: TGCAGTGCTAGAGACGCCTCCGGGACTCCCTCCTCCTACGAGCAGTACTTC

v_call: TRBV11-1
j_call: TRBJ2-1
d_call: TRBD2
clone_size: .
cdr3_aa: CASSVSGGLRSYNEQFF
cdr3_nt: TGTGCCAGCAGCGTTAGCGGGGGGCTACGATCCTACAATGAGCAGTTCTTC

v_call: TRBV2
j_call: TRBJ1-2
d_call: .
clone_size: .
cdr3_aa: CASSESSQIIYGYTF
cdr3_nt: TGTGCCAGCAGTGAGTCGAGTCAGATTATTTATGGCTACACCTTC

v_call: TRBV12-3/TRBV12-4
j_call: TRBJ2-7
d_call: TRBD1
clone_size: few
cdr3_aa: CASSLRDRGTREQYF
cdr3_nt: TGTGCCAGCAGTTTGAGGGACAGAGGGACCCGGGAGCAGTACTTC

v_call: TRBV5-1
j_call: TRBJ2-1
d_call: .
clone_size: few
cdr3_aa: CASKGRTTYNEQFF
cdr3_nt: TGCGCCAGCAAAGGCCGCACCACCTACAATGAGCAGTTCTTC

v_call: TRBV14
j_call: TRBJ2-2
d_call: .
clone_size: few
cdr3_aa: CASSATLTGELFF
cdr3_nt: TGTGCCAGCAGCGCTACATTAACCGGGGAGCTGTTTTTT

v_call: TRBV27
j_call: TRBJ2-5
d_call: .
clone_size: many
cdr3_aa: CASSPGLAWTQYF
cdr3_nt: TGTGCCAGCAGCCCCGGCCTAGCCTGGACCCAGTACTTC

v_call: TRBV18
j_call: TRBJ2-1
d_call: TRBD1
clone_size: few
cdr3_aa: CASSPDRVDEQFF
cdr3_nt: TGTGCCAGCTCCCCGGACAGGGTTGATGAGCAGTTCTTC

v_call: TRBV4-1
j_call: TRBJ2-7
d_call: TRBD1
clone_size: .
cdr3_aa: CASSHSGTGGYEQYF
cdr3_nt: TGCGCCAGCAGCCATTCCGGGACAGGGGGCTACGAGCAGTACTTC

v_call: TRBV6-5
j_call: TRBJ1-6
d_call: .
clone_size: .
cdr3_aa: CATCLTENSPLHF
cdr3_nt: TGTGCCACCTGCTTGACAGAAAATTCACCCCTCCACTTT

v_call: TRBV5-8
j_call: TRBJ1-2
d_call: TRBD1
clone_size: .
cdr3_aa: CASRMTGASGYTF
cdr3_nt: TGTGCCAGCAGAATGACAGGGGCAAGTGGCTACACCTTC

v_call: TRBV12-3/TRBV12-4
j_call: TRBJ2-2
d_call: TRBD2
clone_size: .
cdr3_aa: CASSFGVGGYTGELFF
cdr3_nt: TGTGCCAGCAGTTTCGGGGTCGGGGGGTACACCGGGGAGCTGTTTTTT

v_call: TRBV19
j_call: TRBJ2-3
d_call: TRBD1
clone_size: few
cdr3_aa: CASSISGQGTDTQYF
cdr3_nt: TGTGCCAGTAGTATTTCCGGACAGGGAACAGATACGCAGTATTTT

v_call: TRBV7-9
j_call: TRBJ1-1
d_call: .
clone_size: few
cdr3_aa: CASSLVGGVSEAFF
cdr3_nt: TGTGCCAGCAGCTTAGTAGGGGGGGTCTCTGAAGCTTTCTTT

v_call: TRBV5-1
j_call: TRBJ2-1
d_call: .
clone_size: few
cdr3_aa: CASSLAYFEDEQFF
cdr3_nt: TGCGCCAGCAGCTTGGCTTATTTCGAGGATGAGCAGTTCTTC

v_call: TRBV30
j_call: TRBJ2-2
d_call: .
clone_size: .
cdr3_aa: CAPRIFPDGELFF
cdr3_nt: TGTGCCCCGAGGATTTTCCCTGATGGGGAGCTGTTTTTT

v_call: TRBV7-3
j_call: TRBJ2-3
d_call: TRBD2
clone_size: .
cdr3_aa: CASSIHGGGATDTQYF
cdr3_nt: TGTGCCAGCAGCATCCATGGCGGGGGGGCGACAGATACGCAGTATTTT